Listed below are T cell receptor beta chains from one sample, sequenced in a study of T-cell reconstitution after alpha-beta-depleted transplantation in children. Via MiXCR, TCRdb re-called the PCR reads, giving one row per CDR3 protein. The sample lists roughly 100,000 distinct CDR3 sequences; 5% to 6% were seen once. Sequences were derived from PBMCs, mostly from graft donor cells, sampled 60 days after TCRalphabeta/CD19-depleted stem cell transplant. These TCRs come from a female patient aged 2-10 years who had a stem cell transplant for Fanconi anemia, so the T cells may come from the graft donor. The CDR3 runs from the conserved cysteine through the conserved F or W.

v_gene: TRBV7-9; j_gene: TRBJ2-1; CDR3aa: CASSALMSGPYNEQFF
v_gene: TRBV18; j_gene: TRBJ2-7; CDR3aa: CASSPLDRAYEQYF
v_gene: TRBV5-1; j_gene: TRBJ1-1; CDR3aa: CASSLAQGYTEAFF
v_gene: TRBV5-1; j_gene: TRBJ2-5; CDR3aa: CASSLAGDRHGETQYF
v_gene: TRBV5-1; j_gene: TRBJ1-4; CDR3aa: CASSSEGTGLSTNEKLFF
v_gene: TRBV27; j_gene: TRBJ1-5; CDR3aa: CASSLRWGRTWTDQPQHF
v_gene: TRBV20-1; j_gene: TRBJ1-2; CDR3aa: CSARVPGPTNYGYTF
v_gene: TRBV7-9; j_gene: TRBJ2-1; CDR3aa: CASSLAGRGLYNEQFF
v_gene: TRBV7-9; j_gene: TRBJ2-5; CDR3aa: CASSLSTSYQETQYF
v_gene: TRBV9; j_gene: TRBJ2-5; CDR3aa: CASSVGGVGRYQETQYF
v_gene: TRBV20-1; j_gene: TRBJ2-1; CDR3aa: CPIWREGLASEQFF
v_gene: TRBV28; j_gene: TRBJ2-7; CDR3aa: CASNLATSPGLPYEQYF
v_gene: TRBV6-2/TRBV6-3; j_gene: TRBJ2-3; CDR3aa: CASPALGAATDTQYF
v_gene: TRBV29-1; j_gene: TRBJ2-1; CDR3aa: CSVERRGRYEQFF
v_gene: TRBV12-3/TRBV12-4; j_gene: TRBJ2-1; CDR3aa: CASSLGGSFYNEQFF
v_gene: TRBV2; j_gene: TRBJ2-6; CDR3aa: CASNLTDSGANVLTF
v_gene: TRBV20-1; j_gene: TRBJ2-7; CDR3aa: CSARGTFAISEQYF
v_gene: TRBV7-3; j_gene: TRBJ2-3; CDR3aa: CASSRAGKRPDTQYF
v_gene: TRBV5-5; j_gene: TRBJ2-7; CDR3aa: CASSLEDRGFNEQYF
v_gene: TRBV18; j_gene: TRBJ2-7; CDR3aa: CASSPVASGVSSYEQYF
v_gene: TRBV9; j_gene: TRBJ1-1; CDR3aa: CASSVDPTPPNTEAFF
v_gene: TRBV11-2; j_gene: TRBJ2-5; CDR3aa: CASSLIGGKETQYF
v_gene: TRBV28; j_gene: TRBJ1-1; CDR3aa: CASSLMGKGNTEAFF
v_gene: TRBV18; j_gene: TRBJ2-1; CDR3aa: CASYGANEQFF
v_gene: TRBV28; j_gene: TRBJ1-1; CDR3aa: CASTTIGRGTEAFF
v_gene: TRBV7-2; j_gene: TRBJ2-7; CDR3aa: CASSSGTSLGPTYEQYF
v_gene: TRBV6-1; j_gene: TRBJ2-5; CDR3aa: CASGGRRLQETQYF
v_gene: TRBV20-1; j_gene: TRBJ1-6; CDR3aa: CSAPTVGQGFSPLHF
v_gene: TRBV7-3; j_gene: TRBJ2-6; CDR3aa: CASSRSGANVLTF
v_gene: TRBV12-3/TRBV12-4; j_gene: TRBJ2-7; CDR3aa: CASSLIENEQYF
v_gene: TRBV5-6; j_gene: TRBJ2-7; CDR3aa: CAISPGGGYYNYEQYF
v_gene: TRBV28; j_gene: TRBJ2-5; CDR3aa: CASSLGGSETQYF